This TCR beta chain stems from a study of T cells expressing NK-cell markers. In the study overall: Underlying the TCR beta repertoires were sorted CD3+CD56+NKG2C+, CD3+CD56+NKG2C- and CD3+CD56-NKG2C+ T cells.

Whole-study findings and limits: Questions lingered over whether expanded NKG2C+ T cell clones were HCMV-specific. These clonotypes additionally ranked first within the CD3+CD56-NKG2C+ fraction of a few donors. About 1.0-7.5% of CD8+ T cells in several donors belonged to dominant NKG2C+ clonotypes.

Regarding this clonotype: Its target is not known.

From the 5' RACE reads, TCRdb lists one entry per CDR3 protein and no DNA. Its listing shows about 540,000 distinct CDR3 sequences. CDR3 length: 15 amino acids. The clonotype was recovered from a man between 18 and 35 years old in good health. The chain has TRBV12-3 or TRBV12-4 and TRBJ1-1; TCRdb's D gene call, TRBD1, goes unchecked for lack of DNA. The sample was blood T cells: a sorted CD56 or NKG2C T cell subset, CD4+ or CD8+ T cells, or bulk PBMC T cells (not recorded which). CDR3 loop: CASTKTGGLNTEAFF.